These T cell receptor beta chains were read from a single sample in a study of blood T cell repertoires in COVID-19. Produced via immunoSEQ multiplex PCR; TCRdb's table is partial and in-frame only. The sample holds about 170,000 clones, approximately 85% seen once. The source material was peripheral blood. The origin of the receptors is an elderly man with COVID-19, enrolled during active disease. CDR3s include the opening cysteine and the closing phenylalanine or tryptophan. A D gene is named only where the DNA matches it firmly. Some rows have no size entry. The others give once, few or many, or a class for an expanded clone.

>-|TRBV2|-|TRBJ1-4
TGTGCCAGCAGTCCGACAGCTAGAAATGAAAAACTGTTTTTT
CASSPTARNEKLFF
>-|TRBV9|-|TRBJ1-1
TGTGCCAGCAGCGCTCGGGGAGGGAACACTGAAGCTTTCTTT
CASSARGGNTEAFF
>-|TRBV19|TRBD2|TRBJ2-1
TGTGCCTCCTCCGGGACTAGCGGGGGGGCCGTTTACAATGAGCAGTTCTTC
CASSGTSGGAVYNEQFF
>-|TRBV5-1|-|TRBJ2-2
TGCGCCAGCAGCGAAACACCAAATGATGCCGGGGAGCTGTTTTTT
CASSETPNDAGELFF
>-|TRBV4-1|-|TRBJ1-1
TGCGCCAGCAGCCAAGCGGTAAACACTGAAGCTTTCTTT
CASSQAVNTEAFF
>-|TRBV5-1|-|TRBJ2-3
TGCGCCAGCAGCTTGGATAGGGGGAGAGATACGCAGTATTTT
CASSLDRGRDTQYF
>-|TRBV9|TRBD2|TRBJ2-3
TGTGCCAGCAGCGTAACCACTAGCGGGGGCACAGATACGCAGTATTTT
CASSVTTSGGTDTQYF
>-|TRBV4-2|-|TRBJ2-2
TGTGCCAGCAGCCCGACGCCAACCGGGTCCGGGGAGCTGTTTTTT
CASSPTPTGSGELFF
>-|TRBV6-5|TRBD2|TRBJ2-5
TGTGCCAGCAGTTATAGCGGGGGCGAGACCCAGTACTTC
CASSYSGGETQYF
>once|TRBV2|-|TRBJ1-2
TGTGCCAGCAATTCAATATCGAGGGGGAGGGATGGCTACACCTTC
CASNSISRGRDGYTF
>-|TRBV5-6|-|TRBJ2-3
TGTGCCAGCAGCTTGGGGCCAACCCCAGATACGCAGTATTTT
CASSLGPTPDTQYF
>-|TRBV5-4|-|TRBJ2-1
TGTGCCAGCAGCTTGGGGGGCCGAAGGAGCTCCTACAATGAGCAGTTCTTC
CASSLGGRRSSYNEQFF
>-|TRBV7-9|TRBD2|TRBJ2-5
TGTGCCAGCAGCTTAAGCCTAGCGGGGCAAGAGACCCAGTACTTC
CASSLSLAGQETQYF
>-|TRBV18|TRBD1|TRBJ1-2
TGTGCCAGCTCACCAAGACAGGGGGCGGCCTATGGCTACACCTTC
CASSPRQGAAYGYTF
>-|TRBV19|-|TRBJ2-7
TGTGCCAGTAGTACCATCTACGAGCAGTACTTC
CASSTIYEQYF
>-|TRBV18|-|TRBJ2-1
TGTGCCAGCTCACCACCAACTCCAGGTGGTGAGCAGTTCTTC
CASSPPTPGGEQFF
>-|TRBV6-2/TRBV6-3|TRBD1|TRBJ1-1
TGTGCCAGCAGTTACTCGTTTATAGGACAGGAGGAAACTTTCTTT
CASSYSFIGQEETFF
>-|TRBV6-4|TRBD1|TRBJ1-2
TGTGCCAGCAGTGATTATCCGGGACAGGGCCGCCTAACTTTC
CASSDYPGQGRLTF
>-|TRBV5-1|TRBD1|TRBJ2-5
TGCGCCAGCAGCTCTAGGCCGGGACAGGGGACGGAGACCCAGTACTTC
CASSSRPGQGTETQYF
>-|TRBV7-3|-|TRBJ2-3
TGTGCCAGCAGCTTAATAGCGGACACAGATACGCAGTATTTT
CASSLIADTDTQYF
>once|TRBV3-1/TRBV3-2|-|TRBJ2-1
TGTGCCAGCAGCCAAGATAGGGTTTTGCGGGGCTACAATGAGCAGTTCTTC
CASSQDRVLRGYNEQFF
>-|TRBV11-3|-|TRBJ1-4
TGTGCCAGCAGCTTAGAGACAGGCTTTAATGAAAAACTGTTTTTT
CASSLETGFNEKLFF
>-|TRBV5-1|-|TRBJ2-6
TGCGCCAGCAGCCAGAGTGGGGCAGGCGGTTTCTCTGGGGCCAACGTCCTGACTTTC
CASSQSGAGGFSGANVLTF
>-|TRBV9|-|TRBJ2-7
TGTGCCAGCAGCGTAGATACAGGGAGCTCCTACGAGCAGTACTTC
CASSVDTGSSYEQYF
>-|TRBV6-5|-|TRBJ2-5
TGTGCCAGCAGTTACTCGATTAGAGACACCCAAGAGACCCAGTACTTC
CASSYSIRDTQETQYF
>few|TRBV7-3|-|TRBJ1-3
TGTGCCAGCAGCGAATCCCCCGGGAGTACCATATATTTT
CASSESPGSTIYF
>-|TRBV5-1|-|TRBJ2-1
TGCGCCAGCAGCTTAGCACTTTACAATGAGCAGTTCTTC
CASSLALYNEQFF
>-|TRBV6-5|TRBD1|TRBJ2-5
TGTGCCAGCAGTTACTCGACGACAGGGCATCAAGAGACCCAGTACTTC
CASSYSTTGHQETQYF
>-|TRBV28|-|TRBJ1-1
TGTGCCAGCAGTTTAGAACAAGGGAGGGAAGCTTTCTTT
CASSLEQGREAFF
>-|TRBV6-5|-|TRBJ2-1
TGTGCCAGCAGTTTGCCGCGTTCAAGCTCCTACAATGAGCAGTTCTTC
CASSLPRSSSYNEQFF
>-|TRBV28|TRBD2|TRBJ2-7
TGTGCCAGCCAGAGGCCCGGGACTAGCGACGAGCAGTACTTC
CASQRPGTSDEQYF
>few|TRBV21-1|-|TRBJ2-7
TGTGCCAGCAGCGGTGGGACAGCTTGGAGCGAGCAGTACTTC
CASSGGTAWSEQYF
>-|TRBV3-1/TRBV3-2|-|TRBJ2-5
TGTGCCAGCAGCCAAGCACTAGGAGCGGAGACCCAGTACTTC
CASSQALGAETQYF
>-|TRBV7-9|-|TRBJ2-3
TGTGCCAGCAGCTCCACGTGGTCGGGGGGCACAGATACGCAGTATTTT
CASSSTWSGGTDTQYF
>-|TRBV7-2|TRBD2|TRBJ2-3
TGTGCCAGCAGCTACCACTCCGGGACTAGCGGCGGGGATACGCAGTATTTT
CASSYHSGTSGGDTQYF
>-|TRBV6-1|-|TRBJ1-5
TGTGCCAGCAGTGAAGCGCTTCGGGGAGCCCAGCATTTT
CASSEALRGAQHF
>-|TRBV24-1|-|TRBJ1-2
TGTGCCACCAGTGATTCGGCAGGGCATGGACGATATGGCTACACCTTC
CATSDSAGHGRYGYTF
>-|TRBV14|-|TRBJ1-6
TGTGCCAGCAGCCAAAGTGGGGGGACACCCCTCCACTTT
CASSQSGGTPLHF
>few|TRBV18|-|TRBJ1-3
TGTGCCAGCTCTCCGCAGACCGAACTGCGGGGAAACACCATATATTTT
CASSPQTELRGNTIYF
>-|TRBV27|TRBD1|TRBJ1-2
TGTGCCAGCAGCTTCGCCGGGACAGGGGGCGAATCATCTGGCTACACCTTC
CASSFAGTGGESSGYTF
>-|TRBV7-2|TRBD1|TRBJ1-2
TGTGCCAGCAGCTTAGATGCAGGGGGTAACTATGGCTACACCTTC
CASSLDAGGNYGYTF
>-|TRBV18|TRBD1|TRBJ2-7
TGTGCCAGCTCACCCGGGACAGCCCCCTCCTACGAGCAGTACTTC
CASSPGTAPSYEQYF
>-|TRBV3-1/TRBV3-2|TRBD2|TRBJ2-1
TGTGCCAGCAGTCAAATCAGCGGGGTTCAAGCAGATGAGCAGTTCTTC
CASSQISGVQADEQFF
>once|TRBV7-3|-|TRBJ1-1
TGTGCCAGCAGCTTAGGGGGCGGCGTGAACACTGAAGCTTTCTTT
CASSLGGGVNTEAFF
>-|TRBV5-1|-|TRBJ1-3
TGCGCCAGCAGCTTGGGTAGCTCTGGAAACACCATATATTTT
CASSLGSSGNTIYF
>-|TRBV10-3|-|TRBJ2-5
TGTGCCATCAGTGCCGGCGGAGAGACCCAGTACTTC
CAISAGGETQYF
>-|TRBV28|-|TRBJ1-5
TGTGCCAGCAGTTATTCAGGATCCAATCAGCCCCAGCATTTT
CASSYSGSNQPQHF
>few|TRBV25-1|-|TRBJ1-5
TGTGCCAGCAGTGAAGCGATAGTCAATCAGCCCCAGCATTTT
CASSEAIVNQPQHF
>-|TRBV11-2|-|TRBJ1-1
TGTGCCAGCAGTTTAGCGGGGGTGGACTCTGAAGCTTTCTTT
CASSLAGVDSEAFF
>-|TRBV3-1/TRBV3-2|-|TRBJ1-2
TGTGCCAGCAGCCAAGCATATGGCTACACCTTC
CASSQAYGYTF
>once|TRBV9|-|TRBJ1-4
TGTGCCAGCAGCGTAGCTCCCGCGGGGGCTAATGAAAAACTGTTTTTT
CASSVAPAGANEKLFF